The 12 T cell receptor beta chains in this list originate from one sample, sequenced in a study of human T cells and chemical hapten exposure. Unfractionated whole blood served as the source for total RNA extraction. TCRdb reprocessed the 5' RACE reads with MiXCR, giving one entry per CDR3 protein. The sample holds about 81,000 distinct CDR3 sequences, 7.7% seen once. The source is a male donor in good health.

V and J are TRBV2 and TRBJ1-5, with TRBD1 matching over 9 bases. The V gene's germline CDR1 is SNHLY and CDR2 FYNNEI. The length of the CDR3 is 14 residues. The trim removed 6 bases at V and 4 bases at J, leaving 4 bases unmatched. CDR3 in amino acids: CASRPGQGNQPQHF. CDR3 DNA sequence: TGTGCCAGCAGGCCGGGACAGGGAAATCAGCCCCAGCATTTT.

This clonotype was picked up a small number of times. The gene calls are TRBV7-9 and TRBJ2-7; 9 bases match TRBD1. This CDR3 has 13 residues. Trimming removed 6 bases from V and 5 bases from J; junction bases left unmatched: 5. Looked up from germline, CDR1 is SEHNR and CDR2 is FQNEAQ (reference sequence). The DNA for the CDR3 is TGTGCCAGCAGGGGGACAGGGCCGCACGAGCAGTACTTC. Amino acids: CASRGTGPHEQYF.

Many counts were recorded for this clonotype. The chain is built from TRBV6-5 and TRBJ2-5; D is ambiguous. This CDR3 is 15 amino acids long. V was trimmed by 6 bases and J by 2 bases, leaving 16 bases between them. Germline V CDR1 and CDR2: MNHEY, SVGAGI. CDR3 residues: CASSKWISRQETQYF. The CDR3 nucleotides read TGTGCCAGCAGCAAATGGATCTCTCGACAAGAGACCCAGTACTTC.

This clonotype has more than one count but fewer than ten. V is TRBV7-2 and J is TRBJ1-1; D call uncertain. The CDR3 length is 15 residues. The V end was cut by 4 bases, the J end by 4 bases, with 16 bases between. Germline CDR1 SGHTA, CDR2 FQGNSA. CDR3 coding DNA: TGTGCCAGCAGCTCCCTCCGGGGTCGTGTCACTGAAGCTTTCTTT. It encodes CASSSLRGRVTEAFF.

The J gene is TRBJ1-5, the V gene TRBV7-8; D gene ambiguous. The CDR3 length is 15 residues. V was shortened by 3 bases and J by 0 bases, with 9 bases between the two germline ends. Germline V gene data show CDR1 as SGHVS and CDR2 as FQNEAQ. The CDR3 protein is CASSFRLGSNQPQHF. CDR3 nucleotides: TGTGCCAGCAGCTTTAGGTTAGGTAGCAATCAGCCCCAGCATTTT. Together with reference TRBV7-8 and TRBJ1-5, the CDR3 gives the full variable domain: GAGVSQSPRYKVAKRGQDVALRCDPISGHVSLFWYQQALGQGPEFLTYFQNEAQLDKSGLPSDRFFAERPEGSVSTLKIQRTQQEDSAVYLCASSFRLGSNQPQHFGDGTRLSIL.

This clonotype appeared a few times. The V and J genes are TRBV27 and TRBJ2-5; the match to TRBD1 covers 8 bases. The CDR3 has 14 amino acids. CDR1 is MNHEY, CDR2 SMNVEV, per germline (reference sequence). Losses at the gene ends were 2 bases for V and 5 bases for J; bases not matched to a gene: 4. As DNA, the CDR3 is TGTGCCAGCAGTTTACGGACAGGGAGGGAGACCCAGTACTTC. It encodes CASSLRTGRETQYF.

V and J are TRBV27 and TRBJ1-5, with TRBD1 as a possible D gene (5 bases). This CDR3 spans 16 amino acids. Germline-derived CDR1 and CDR2 are MNHEY and SMNVEV (reference sequence). The germline V and J ends were trimmed by 0 bases and 0 bases, with 9 bases remaining between them. CDR3 nucleotides: TGTGCCAGCAGTTTATCACCCAGGGATAGCAATCAGCCCCAGCATTTT. As protein: CASSLSPRDSNQPQHF.

This clonotype was recorded at least ten times. The rearrangement joins TRBV10-3 to TRBJ2-3; TRBD2 matches at 8 bases. V gave up 5 bases and J gave up 0 bases; unmatched junction bases: 4. The CDR3 extends over 15 amino acids. Germline assignment: CDR1 ENHRY and CDR2 SYGVKD. Here the CDR3 DNA reads TGTGCCATCAGTTGGTCGGGAGGGAGCACAGATACGCAGTATTTT. Translated, it gives CAISWSGGSTDTQYF.

In its sample, this clonotype was seen a few times. This chain connects TRBV6-6 to TRBJ1-1, with TRBD1 identical over 10 bases. The CDR3 has 15 amino acids. The junction had 5 bases not matched to a gene; V was cut back by 6 bases and J by 1 base. Germline values: CDR1 MNHNY, CDR2 SVGAGI (reference sequence). DNA of the CDR3: TGTGCCAGCAGGAGGGACAGGGGATCGAACACTGAAGCTTTCTTT. Amino acids: CASRRDRGSNTEAFF.

This clonotype has just a few counts. The chain carries TRBV6-5 and TRBJ1-5; no definite D call. Germline V CDR1 and CDR2: MNHEY, SVGAGI. The CDR3 totals 16 residues. The V gene lost 0 bases and the J gene lost 7 bases, with 16 bases spanning the gap. The CDR3 spells CASSYSRVLPGQPQHF. CDR3 DNA sequence: TGTGCCAGCAGTTACTCGCGGGTCCTTCCGGGCCAGCCCCAGCATTTT.

This clonotype was picked up many times. The chain couples TRBV6-1 to TRBJ2-6; D unclear. Trimming pared 7 bases from V and 0 bases from J, leaving 10 bases between. Germline values: CDR1 MNHNS, CDR2 SASEGT. The CDR3 runs 15 residues. The CDR3 nucleotides read TGTGCCAGCAAACAGACTCCCTCTGGGGCCAACGTCCTGACTTTC. This sequence encodes CASKQTPSGANVLTF.

The chain uses TRBV3-1 and TRBJ2-7; D is undetermined. V lost 0 bases and J lost 3, with 6 bases in between. Germline CDR1 and CDR2: LGHDT and YNNKEL (reference sequence). The CDR3 has 13 amino acids. CDR3 residues: CASSQESGYEQYF. The CDR3, as DNA: TGTGCCAGCAGCCAAGAATCGGGCTACGAGCAGTACTTC.